This T cell receptor beta chain comes out of a study of shared T cell receptors in the human thymus. Produced via immunoSEQ multiplex PCR; TCRdb's table is partial and in-frame only. The sample includes about 710,000 clones, around 87% of them seen just once. V lost 7 bases, J lost 4 bases, and 10 bases lay in between. The CDR3 runs 12 residues. Germline-derived CDR1 and CDR2 are MGHDK and SYGVNS. The same specimen was also included in a second study, on human thymus T cells. Per that study: Unrelated individuals reportedly shared highly overlapping thymic TCR repertoires.

The chain has TRBV25-1 and TRBJ1-1, with a tentative D call TRBD1 (6 bases). The sequenced material came from thymocytes. The sequence came from a boy under two years old with a congenital heart defect. Here the CDR3 reads CASKGVFTEAFF. In nucleotides, the CDR3 is TGTGCCAGCAAGGGGGTATTCACTGAAGCTTTCTTT.